The next 20 T cell receptor beta chains were all read from a single sample in a study of T cells in Graves' hyperthyroidism and ophthalmopathy. TCR beta CDR3 regions were amplified from RNA. During a first-round RT-PCR of the TCR CDR3, the HTBI primer set was used. TCRdb reanalysed the multiplex PCR reads using MiXCR and keeps one entry per CDR3 protein. Here the sample spans approximately 610,000 distinct CDR3 sequences, roughly 15% being singletons. Material: blood. Receptor source: a woman aged 40 to 50 with Graves' ophthalmopathy.

This sequence joins TRBV10-3 and TRBJ2-2; the match to TRBD1 covers 8 bases. J was trimmed by 6 bases and V by 2 bases; bases with no gene match: 2. The CDR3 totals 14 residues. Germline values: CDR1 ENHRY, CDR2 SYGVKD. CDR3 residues: CAISETGGAGELFF. In DNA, the CDR3 is TGTGCCATCAGTGAGACAGGGGGAGCCGGGGAGCTGTTTTTT.

V usage is TRBV28 and J usage is TRBJ2-7; 10 nucleotides align to TRBD2. With 6 bases clipped from V and 3 bases from J, the junction kept 14 bases outside the gene matches. The CDR3 is made up of 17 amino acids. CDR1 and CDR2 (germline): MDHEN, SYDVKM. CDR3 coding DNA: TGTGCCAGCAGCCCCCGACTTAAGAGCGGGAGGGGCTACGAGCAGTACTTC. Amino acids: CASSPRLKSGRGYEQYF.

Ten or more counts support this clonotype. V and J are TRBV29-1 and TRBJ1-2; possible D gene TRBD1, 6 bases. The V gene's germline CDR1 is SQVTM and CDR2 ANQGSEA. The CDR3 runs 13 residues. The V end was cut by 7 bases, the J end by 4 bases, with 16 bases between. CDR3 amino acids: CSAYGQIPYGYTF. CDR3 nucleotides: TGCAGCGCTTACGGACAGATTCCCTATGGCTACACCTTC.

The rearrangement joins TRBV11-3 to TRBJ1-2, with a weak D call TRBD1 (6 bases). CDR3 length: 14 residues. V gave up 5 bases and J gave up 4 bases, with 14 bases separating them. From germline, CDR1 is SGHNT and CDR2 YENEEA. CDR3 bases: TGTGCCAGCAGCCAGGGGCAGCTCTCCTATGGCTACACCTTC. Its protein is CASSQGQLSYGYTF.

This clonotype was counted once. The chain employs TRBV24-1 and TRBJ2-7; 7 bases match TRBD2. After removal of 5 bases from V and 6 bases from J, the junction contained 9 bases not matched to a gene. The CDR3 sequence is 14 residues long. CDR1 and CDR2 from the germline V gene are KGHDR and SFDVKD. CDR3 in DNA: TGTGCCACCAGTGTTTGGACTAGTTCGTCCGAGCAGTACTTC. This codes for CATSVWTSSSEQYF.

In this sample, this clonotype turned up many times. The chain has TRBV5-8 and TRBJ2-5; possibly TRBD1 or TRBD2 for D (5 bases each). The CDR3 runs to 16 residues. Trimming pared 1 base from V and 4 bases from J, leaving 17 bases between. Germline V gene data show CDR1 as SGHTS and CDR2 as YDEGEE. The CDR3 reads CASSLRQGAGGETQYF. The CDR3, as DNA: TGTGCCAGCAGCTTGAGGCAGGGAGCCGGAGGAGAGACCCAGTACTTC.

This clonotype appeared many times. The V and J genes are TRBV28 and TRBJ2-5; 13 bases are a match to TRBD2. Germline V gene data show CDR1 as MDHEN and CDR2 as SYDVKM. Unmatched junction bases numbered 13, after V lost 6 bases and J lost 0 bases. This CDR3 has 19 amino acids. Here the CDR3 DNA reads TGTGCCAGCAGGGGCTTGATCGGACTAGCGGGGGAGTACCAAGAGACCCAGTACTTC. It translates to CASRGLIGLAGEYQETQYF.

The CDR3 protein is CASSIRSRQEANYGYTF. Written as DNA, the CDR3 is TGTGCCAGTAGTATACGGAGCAGGCAAGAAGCTAACTATGGCTACACCTTC. The chain combines TRBV19 with TRBJ1-2, with D uncertain. The length of the CDR3 is 17 residues. Trimming stripped 2 bases from V and 0 bases from J, with 16 bases between. CDR1 and CDR2 from the germline V gene are LNHDA and SQIVND (reference sequence).

This chain links TRBV2 with TRBJ1-2; no firm D call. The CDR3 has 13 amino acids. Germline V lookup: CDR1 SNHLY, CDR2 FYNNEI. V lost 3 bases and J 3 bases, leaving 8 bases between the germline ends. The CDR3 spells CASSEAGHYGYTF. The CDR3 coding sequence is TGTGCCAGCAGTGAGGCCGGACACTATGGCTACACCTTC. Full variable domain (missing parts from reference TRBV2 and TRBJ1-2): EPEVTQTPSHQVTQMGQEVILRCVPISNHLYFYWYRQILGQKVEFLVSFYNNEISEKSEIFDDQFSVERPDGSNFTLKIRSTKLEDSAMYFCASSEAGHYGYTFGSGTRLTVV.

At least ten counts were recorded for this clonotype. The chain recombines TRBV2 with TRBJ2-7; 8 bases map to TRBD1. Germline CDR1 SNHLY, CDR2 FYNNEI. J gave up 3 bases and V 8 bases, and 12 bases lay outside the gene matches. CDR3 length: 15 amino acids. The CDR3 nucleotides are TGTGCCAGCTCTTTACAGACAGGGGTTCTCTACGAGCAGTACTTC. Protein: CASSLQTGVLYEQYF.

The CDR3 nucleotides are TGCGCCAGCAGCTTGGATATTTCCGGTTCACCCCTCCACTTT. This translates into CASSLDISGSPLHF. This chain joins TRBV5-1 and TRBJ1-6; unclear D gene. CDR1 and CDR2 (germline): SGHRS, YFSETQ. Trimming cost V 0 bases and J 9 bases, with 10 bases left between them. The CDR3 covers 14 residues.

This clonotype was detected many times. The gene calls are TRBV2 and TRBJ1-5; 7 bases agree with TRBD1. Per germline, CDR1 SNHLY and CDR2 FYNNEI. The CDR3 length is 16 residues. V gave up 3 bases and J gave up 0 bases; unmatched junction bases: 5. The CDR3 here is CASSDPDRVSNQPQHF. The CDR3 coding sequence is TGTGCCAGCAGTGACCCTGACAGGGTTAGCAATCAGCCCCAGCATTTT.

This clonotype appeared many times. The chain links TRBV29-1 to TRBJ2-4; 9 bases match TRBD1. Germline CDR1 SQVTM, CDR2 ANQGSEA. The ends lost 6 bases at V and 6 bases at J; junction bases unmatched: 3. This CDR3 contains 12 residues. CDR3 sequence: CSVRTGANIQYF. CDR3 in DNA: TGCAGCGTGAGGACAGGGGCAAACATTCAGTACTTC.

This clonotype showed up just a few times. The chain's CDR3 is CASSLAGQVHTEAFF. DNA of the CDR3: TGTGCCAGCAGCTTAGCGGGACAGGTCCACACTGAAGCTTTCTTT. The rearrangement joins TRBV7-2 to TRBJ1-1, with 8 nucleotides matching TRBD1. The germline CDR1 and CDR2 sequences are SGHTA and FQGNSA. V shed 0 bases, J shed 3 bases, and the junction held 3 bases outside the gene matches. CDR3 length equals 15 residues.

This clonotype has ten or more counts. V gene TRBV7-2 combines with J gene TRBJ2-7; D is unclear. Germline V gives CDR1 SGHTA, CDR2 FQGNSA. The CDR3 runs to 15 residues. V lost 1 base, J lost 3 bases, and 13 bases lay in between. The CDR3 protein is CASSLVLGPFYEQYF. CDR3 nucleotide sequence: TGTGCCAGCAGCTTAGTCCTAGGCCCATTCTACGAGCAGTACTTC.

Only a few counts were recorded for this clonotype. The chain combines TRBV27 with TRBJ2-5, with D uncertain. Germline CDR1 reads MNHEY; CDR2 reads SMNVEV (reference sequence). Trimming took 2 bases from V and 5 from J, leaving 9 bases between them. This CDR3 is built from 13 residues. The CDR3: CASSLVDAETQYF. For the CDR3, the DNA is TGTGCCAGCAGTTTAGTTGACGCGGAGACCCAGTACTTC.

The table lists this clonotype with many counts. The CDR3 DNA reads TGTGCCAGCAGTTTAAAGTTCCCGGACAAAGGACAGCCCCAGCATTTT. Amino acid sequence: CASSLKFPDKGQPQHF. This chain connects TRBV27 to TRBJ1-5; possible D gene TRBD1, 5 bases. This CDR3 is 16 amino acids long. The ends were cut back, 2 bases at V and 7 bases at J, with 18 bases in the middle. Germline CDR1 is MNHEY and CDR2 is SMNVEV (reference sequence).

The table lists this clonotype with many counts. The chain joins TRBV29-1 to TRBJ2-7; TRBD2 matches 10 bases. Per the germline V gene, CDR1 is SQVTM and CDR2 is ANQGSEA. Germline trimming cut 3 bases from V and 5 bases from J; bases unmatched to any gene: 7. The CDR3 runs to 14 residues. CDR3 residues: CSVEVEAGGNEQYF. Here the CDR3 DNA reads TGCAGCGTTGAGGTAGAAGCGGGAGGGAACGAGCAGTACTTC.

Turning to this clonotype: The junction departs from the called germline gene at one end, perhaps through a read error. This chain connects TRBV7-8 to TRBJ2-1; 12 nucleotides agree with TRBD1. The CDR3 is 16 residues long. CDR1 SGHVS and CDR2 FQNEAQ come from the germline V gene. DNA for the CDR3: TGTGCCAGCAGCTCGGGACAGGGGGCGGCCTACGATGAGCAGTTCTTC. Translating it yields CASSSGQGAAYDEQFF. Using reference TRBV7-8 and TRBJ2-1 for the parts outside the CDR3, the full variable domain is GAGVSQSPRYKVAKRGQDVALRCDPISGHVSLFWYQQALGQGPEFLTYFQNEAQLDKSGLPSDRFFAERPEGSVSTLKIQRTQQEDSAVYLCASSSGQGAAYDEQFFGPGTRLTVL.

The table lists this clonotype with a few counts. In DNA form, the CDR3 reads TGTGCCACCAGTGAGACTAGCGGGAGCTCCGGGGAGCTGTTTTTT. As protein: CATSETSGSSGELFF. This sequence joins TRBV24-1 and TRBJ2-2; 12 bases align to TRBD2. The trim removed 4 bases at V and 6 bases at J, leaving 2 bases unmatched. Per the germline V gene, CDR1 is KGHDR and CDR2 is SFDVKD. The CDR3 has 15 amino acids.